This T cell receptor beta chain was sequenced for a study of identical twins. With 3 bases removed from V and 1 base from J, the gap between germline ends came to 18 bases. The CDR3 spans 17 residues. TCRdb used MiXCR to reprocess the 5' RACE reads, holding one entry per CDR3 protein. The sample holds roughly 770,000 distinct CDR3 sequences, around a sixth seen once. This same sample was also part of a study on T cells expressing NK-cell markers.

The rearrangement uses TRBV12-3 or TRBV12-4 and TRBJ1-2, with D possibly being TRBD1 (6 bases). The source of this sequence is a woman aged 18-29 years in good health. Sequenced sample: PBMCs. CDR3: CASSLGPTGTINYGYTF. The CDR3, as DNA: TGTGCCAGCAGTTTGGGTCCAACAGGGACAATTAACTATGGCTACACCTTC.